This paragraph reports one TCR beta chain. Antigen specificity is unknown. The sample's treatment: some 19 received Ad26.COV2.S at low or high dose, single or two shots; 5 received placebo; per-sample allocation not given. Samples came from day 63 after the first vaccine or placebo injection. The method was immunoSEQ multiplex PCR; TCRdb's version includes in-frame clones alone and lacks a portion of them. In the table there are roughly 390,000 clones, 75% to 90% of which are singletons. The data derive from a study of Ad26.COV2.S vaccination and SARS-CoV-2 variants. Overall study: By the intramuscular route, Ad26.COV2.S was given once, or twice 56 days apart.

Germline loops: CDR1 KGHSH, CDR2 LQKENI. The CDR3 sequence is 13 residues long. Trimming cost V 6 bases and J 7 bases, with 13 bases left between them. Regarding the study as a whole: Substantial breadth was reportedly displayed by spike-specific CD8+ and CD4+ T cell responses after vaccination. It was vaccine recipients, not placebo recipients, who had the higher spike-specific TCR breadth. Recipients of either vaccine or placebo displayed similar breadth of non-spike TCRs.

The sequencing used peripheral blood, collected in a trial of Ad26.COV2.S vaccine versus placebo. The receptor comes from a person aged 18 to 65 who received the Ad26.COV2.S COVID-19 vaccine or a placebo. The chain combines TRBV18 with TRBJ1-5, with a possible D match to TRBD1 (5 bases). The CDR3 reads CASSPIGGQPQHF. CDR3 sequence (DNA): TGTGCCAGCTCCCCAATTGGGGGACAGCCCCAGCATTTT. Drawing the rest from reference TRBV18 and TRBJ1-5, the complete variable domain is NAGVMQNPRHLVRRRGQEARLRCSPMKGHSHVYWYRQLPEEGLKFMVYLQKENIIDESGMPKERFSAEFPKEGPSILRIQQVVRGDSAAYFCASSPIGGQPQHFGDGTRLSIL.